A single sample gave rise to the 21 T cell receptor beta chains below, sequenced in a study of T cell repertoires in cytomegalovirus infection. MiXCR was run by TCRdb on the reads, yielding one entry per CDR3 protein. Among 200,000 to 300,000 distinct CDR3 sequences listed, over 8% were seen once. The specimen sequenced was PBMCs. Receptor source: a human donor in good health (CMV status not recorded). Some clones in this sample may be carry-over from other donors' samples.

This clonotype was observed a handful of times. This chain links TRBV7-9 with TRBJ1-6; no firm D call. Germline CDR1 reads SEHNR; CDR2 reads FQNEAQ (reference sequence). V was trimmed by 5 bases and J by 8 bases, leaving 13 bases between them. This CDR3 has 14 residues. This CDR3 reads CASSLVGIHSPLHF. The CDR3 DNA reads as TGTGCCAGCAGCCTAGTGGGGATTCATTCACCCCTCCACTTT.

This clonotype was seen a few times. The J gene is TRBJ2-5, the V gene TRBV20-1, with 9 bases aligning to TRBD1. The CDR3 is made up of 16 amino acids. V lost 0 bases, J lost 4 bases, and 9 bases stayed unmatched. Germline V gives CDR1 DFQATT, CDR2 SNEGSKA (reference sequence). CDR3 coding DNA: TGCAGTGCTAGAGACCCCCTGGACAGGGGCATAGAGACCCAGTACTTC. Residues: CSARDPLDRGIETQYF.

This clonotype was detected ten times or more. The chain carries TRBV12-3 or TRBV12-4 and TRBJ1-1, with a weak D call TRBD1 (5 bases). V gave up 1 base and J gave up 1 base, with 7 bases separating them. This CDR3 is 14 amino acids long. CDR3 in amino acids: CASSLGTKNTEAFF. Written as DNA, the CDR3 is TGTGCCAGCAGTTTAGGGACAAAGAACACTGAAGCTTTCTTT.

The V gene is TRBV29-1, the J gene TRBJ2-5; tentatively, D is TRBD1 (5 bases). Germline CDR1 SQVTM, CDR2 ANQGSEA. The CDR3 is 13 amino acids. Deletions cut 3 bases from V and 4 bases from J, with 12 bases between. The CDR3 DNA is TGCAGCGTTGATGGGGCCGGCGGAGAGACCCAGTACTTC. It encodes CSVDGAGGETQYF.

A few counts support this clonotype. The genes are TRBV9 and TRBJ2-1, with TRBD2 identical over 9 bases. Germline V gene data show CDR1 as SGDLS and CDR2 as YYNGEE. Losses at the gene ends were 0 bases for V and 2 bases for J; bases not matched to a gene: 9. CDR3 length: 18 amino acids. CDR3 coding DNA: TGTGCCAGCAGCGTAGCTTCGTTAGCGGGGGCCACCTACAATGAGCAGTTCTTC. Its translation is CASSVASLAGATYNEQFF.

There are many counts of this clonotype. The chain employs TRBV7-2 and TRBJ1-3; 7 bases fit TRBD1. This CDR3 spans 15 amino acids. The germline CDR1 and CDR2 sequences are SGHTA and FQGNSA. With V trimmed by 5 bases and J by 1 base, 5 bases remained unmatched. The CDR3 sequence is CASSPQTGSGNTIYF. In nucleotides, the CDR3 is TGTGCCAGCAGCCCCCAGACAGGGTCTGGAAACACCATATATTTT.

In DNA form, the CDR3 reads TGTGCCAGCAGCGAACCTGGGGTAGTAACAGATACGCAGTATTTT. Amino acid sequence: CASSEPGVVTDTQYF. This rearrangement joins TRBV9 to TRBJ2-3; D is uncertain. V was shortened by 3 bases and J by 3 bases, with 14 bases between the two germline ends. The CDR3 runs 15 residues. Germline CDR1 is SGDLS and CDR2 is YYNGEE.

This clonotype occurred many times. The chain has TRBV7-9 and TRBJ2-5, with 7 bases that match TRBD1. V gave up 5 bases and J gave up 5 bases; unmatched junction bases: 8. Germline-derived CDR1 and CDR2 are SEHNR and FQNEAQ (reference sequence). This CDR3 is built from 14 residues. The CDR3 sequence is CASSTRQGFETQYF. The CDR3 nucleotides read TGTGCCAGCAGCACCAGACAGGGATTCGAGACCCAGTACTTC.

This clonotype appeared many times. The genes are TRBV28 and TRBJ1-2; possibly TRBD1 for D (5 bases). CDR3 length equals 12 residues. Germline V gene sequence: CDR1 MDHEN, CDR2 SYDVKM. Trimming left V 5 bases short and J 8 bases short, with 12 bases between. CDR3 DNA: TGTGCCAGCAGTCAGGACATAAGGGGCTACACCTTC. This codes for CASSQDIRGYTF.

This clonotype was detected ten times or more. The chain carries TRBV7-2 and TRBJ2-3; tentative D call: TRBD1 (5 bases). The CDR3 is 16 residues long. V was clipped by 0 bases and J by 2 bases, with 12 bases between them. Germline CDR1 reads SGHTA; CDR2 reads FQGNSA. The CDR3 loop is CASSLAPGAHTDTQYF. The CDR3 region has the DNA TGTGCCAGCAGCTTAGCGCCTGGGGCCCACACAGATACGCAGTATTTT.

This clonotype was found many times. The chain carries TRBV27 and TRBJ1-2, with D maybe TRBD1 (6 bases). Germline V lookup: CDR1 MNHEY, CDR2 SMNVEV (reference sequence). This CDR3 comprises 12 residues. V was shortened by 4 bases and J by 8 bases, with 11 bases between the two germline ends. The CDR3 protein is CASSSARGGYTF. In nucleotides, the CDR3 is TGTGCCAGCAGTTCGGCGAGGGGGGGCTACACCTTC.

The table lists this clonotype with many counts. V gene TRBV29-1 combines with J gene TRBJ2-5; a weak D match, TRBD2 (5 bases). Trimming cost V 6 bases and J 2 bases, with 19 bases left between them. CDR1 is SQVTM, CDR2 ANQGSEA, per germline. The CDR3 covers 15 residues. CDR3 protein: CSVLITRVAQETQYF. DNA of the CDR3: TGCAGCGTATTAATTACGCGGGTCGCGCAAGAGACCCAGTACTTC.

This clonotype came up many times. The chain joins TRBV7-2 to TRBJ1-2, with 8 bases that match TRBD1. This CDR3 is built from 14 residues. CDR1 and CDR2 from the germline V gene are SGHTA and FQGNSA. V dropped 5 bases and J dropped 6; count of bases not matched to a gene: 8. The CDR3 sequence is CASSPRTGRDGYTF. CDR3 DNA: TGTGCCAGCAGCCCCCGGACAGGGCGGGATGGCTACACCTTC.

The chain recombines TRBV7-9 with TRBJ1-2; D possibly corresponds to TRBD1 (5 bases). This CDR3 spans 15 amino acids. V gave up 1 base and J gave up 3 bases, with 12 bases separating them. Germline V gene data show CDR1 as SEHNR and CDR2 as FQNEAQ (reference sequence). This CDR3 is CASSLDWGRYYGYTF. Here the CDR3 DNA reads TGTGCCAGCAGCTTAGATTGGGGCAGATACTATGGCTACACCTTC.

The J gene is TRBJ1-6, the V gene TRBV20-1, with D possibly being TRBD1 (5 bases). Looked up from germline, CDR1 is DFQATT and CDR2 is SNEGSKA (reference sequence). With 3 bases removed from V and 6 bases from J, the gap between germline ends came to 12 bases. The CDR3 runs 14 residues. The CDR3 DNA reads as TGCAGTGCTAGCCCCTTGACAGCTAATTCACCCCTCCACTTT. This encodes CSASPLTANSPLHF.

This clonotype occurred a few times. The chain is built from TRBV28 and TRBJ1-1; D unclear. There are 13 residues in the CDR3. Germline CDR1 MDHEN, CDR2 SYDVKM. Trimming removed 3 bases at V and 8 bases at J, with 13 bases between. The CDR3 protein is CASSFTNFFEAFF. CDR3 coding DNA: TGTGCCAGCAGTTTTACGAACTTCTTCGAAGCTTTCTTT.

A few counts support this clonotype. The genes are TRBV13 and TRBJ1-1; D gene uncertain. This CDR3 has 15 amino acids. V was trimmed by 2 bases and J by 2 bases, leaving 12 bases between them. Per germline, CDR1 PRHDT and CDR2 FYEKMQ (reference sequence). Here the CDR3 DNA reads TGTGCCAGCAGCTTATTATCTCCAGAAAACACTGAAGCTTTCTTT. Translating gives CASSLLSPENTEAFF.

V usage is TRBV4-3 and J usage is TRBJ2-3, with D hard to call. V was shortened by 0 bases and J by 5 bases, with 12 bases between the two germline ends. CDR3 size: 15 residues. The germline V gene encodes CDR1 LGHNA and CDR2 YSLEER. The CDR3 DNA sequence: TGCGCCAGCAGCCAAGAACGTAGCTCGGGAGATACGCAGTATTTT. It yields the protein CASSQERSSGDTQYF.

This clonotype was detected many times. J is TRBJ1-2 and V is TRBV7-2; 12 positions match TRBD1. This CDR3 has 15 residues. Germline CDR1 reads SGHTA; CDR2 reads FQGNSA. Trimming cost V 5 bases and J 8 bases; bases outside gene matches: 9. In DNA form, the CDR3 reads TGTGCCAGCAGCGTCCGGGACAGGGGGCGAGAAGGCTACACCTTC. Protein: CASSVRDRGREGYTF.

This clonotype showed up just a few times. CDR3 region: CSARFPTTEAFF. CDR3 bases: TGCAGTGCTAGATTCCCGACCACTGAAGCTTTCTTT. This chain joins TRBV20-1 and TRBJ1-1, with D unclear. Trimming removed 2 bases at V and 4 bases at J, with 8 bases between. The CDR3 runs to 12 residues. CDR1 is DFQATT, CDR2 SNEGSKA, per germline (reference sequence).

The V call is TRBV28, the J call TRBJ2-7; D possibly corresponds to TRBD2 (5 bases). Trimming shortened V by 8 bases and J by 0 bases, and 11 bases separated the two germline ends. CDR3 size: 13 residues. The germline V gene encodes CDR1 MDHEN and CDR2 SYDVKM. CDR3 in DNA: TGTGCCAGCTGGAGCGGCGCCTCCTACGAGCAGTACTTC. It codes for CASWSGASYEQYF.